There are a few counts of the clone carrying this TCR beta chain. The antigen is undetermined. The data originate from a study of vaccination effects on CD4 cells after COVID-19. The overall study: Using viral peptide pools, the ViraFEST assay grew out antigen-specific CD4+ T cells prior to sequencing.

Sequenced by immunoSEQ multiplex PCR; TCRdb stores in-frame clones only, minus some. This table has around 30,000 clones, about two thirds appearing once. Culturing for 9 to 10 days preceded CD4+ T cell isolation. The CDR3 totals 17 residues. Germline trimming cut 4 bases from V and 4 bases from J; bases unmatched to any gene: 8. The germline gives CDR1 SNHLY, CDR2 FYNNEI. V usage is TRBV2 and J usage is TRBJ1-3; 12 bases agree with TRBD1. This clonotype was sampled from a human donor who received a COVID-19 vaccine. Material: CD4+ T cells from PBMCs cultured without peptide, obtained before COVID-19 vaccination. The CDR3 DNA is TGTGCCAGCAGTGGGGACAGGGGGCATCGAGCGGGAAACACCATATATTTT. Its protein product is CASSGDRGHRAGNTIYF.